Each of the 30 T cell receptor beta chains below was sequenced from the same sample in a study of blood T cell repertoires in COVID-19. Assay: immunoSEQ multiplex PCR; the TCRdb copy retains only in-frame clones and omits some. The table has 200,000 to 250,000 clones, roughly 85% seen once. Source material: peripheral blood. The source of these receptors is a woman in her 70s with COVID-19, enrolled during active disease.

The chain employs TRBV11-3 and TRBJ1-1; 7 bases fit TRBD1. V was clipped by 6 bases and J by 7 bases; unmatched bases: 8. CDR1 and CDR2 from the germline V gene are SGHNT and YENEEA. The CDR3 is made up of 13 amino acids. CDR3 sequence reads: CASRVTGTNEAFF. CDR3 bases: TGTGCCAGCAGAGTGACAGGGACGAATGAAGCTTTCTTT.

The chain couples TRBV19 to TRBJ2-5; D not resolved. V shed 4 bases and J shed 5 bases, with 8 bases lying between them. Germline lookup yields CDR1 LNHDA and CDR2 SQIVND (reference sequence). This CDR3 is built from 12 residues. The CDR3 DNA follows: TGTGCCAGTAGTAGGCCGGGTGAGACCCAGTACTTC. It codes for CASSRPGETQYF.

V usage is TRBV4-2 and J usage is TRBJ2-1; D is possibly TRBD1 (5 bases). CDR1 and CDR2 (germline): LGHNA, YNFKEQ. Trimming pared 1 base from V and 6 bases from J, leaving 16 bases between. CDR3 length equals 16 residues. The DNA of the CDR3 is TGTGCCAGCAGCCAAGGTCTGTCAGGGCGGCTCAATGAGCAGTTCTTC. This codes for CASSQGLSGRLNEQFF.

The V call is TRBV27, the J call TRBJ2-7; TRBD1 agrees at 12 bases. Per the germline V gene, CDR1 is MNHEY and CDR2 is SMNVEV (reference sequence). V dropped 5 bases and J dropped 7; count of bases not matched to a gene: 6. This CDR3 contains 14 residues. The CDR3 nucleotides read TGTGCCAGCAGTAGGGGACAGGGGGCTTGGGAGCAGTACTTC. This codes for CASSRGQGAWEQYF.

This CDR3 is CASSLRSLNWTGSNNEQFF. The CDR3 bases are TGTGCCAGCAGCCTCCGAAGTCTGAATTGGACAGGGTCTAACAATGAGCAGTTCTTC. The J gene is TRBJ2-1, the V gene TRBV3-1 (or the pseudogene TRBV3-2); the match to TRBD1 covers 8 bases. The V gene's germline CDR1 is LGHDT and CDR2 YNNKEL (reference sequence). The junction had 19 bases not matched to a gene; V was cut back by 4 bases and J by 5 bases. The CDR3 runs 19 residues.

This clone was counted a few times. This sequence joins TRBV6-6 and TRBJ1-3, with D unclear. The V and J ends lost 5 bases and 14 bases respectively, with 10 bases between them. CDR1 is MNHNY, CDR2 SVGAGI, per germline (reference sequence). The CDR3 has 10 amino acids. The CDR3 reads CASSATAVYF. In nucleotides, the CDR3 is TGTGCCAGCAGTGCTACAGCGGTATATTTT.

The V and J genes are TRBV27 and TRBJ1-2, with D perhaps TRBD1 (6 bases). Germline CDR1 MNHEY, CDR2 SMNVEV (reference sequence). V was pared by 6 bases and J by 0 bases, with 14 bases between. This CDR3 comprises 15 residues. The CDR3 DNA follows: TGTGCCAGCAGAAGCCCGACAGGATCTAACTATGGCTACACCTTC. Translating it yields CASRSPTGSNYGYTF.

The chain carries TRBV9 and TRBJ2-5, with TRBD2 identical over 7 bases. This CDR3 is 17 amino acids long. J was trimmed by 2 bases and V by 0 bases; bases with no gene match: 10. Germline loops: CDR1 SGDLS, CDR2 YYNGEE. CDR3 in DNA: TGTGCCAGCAGCGTAGACCCCCTAGCGGACTCGCAAGAGACCCAGTACTTC. Translating gives CASSVDPLADSQETQYF.

The chain carries TRBV11-3 and TRBJ2-1; 7 bases align to TRBD1. The CDR3 has 14 amino acids. Germline V CDR1 and CDR2: SGHNT, YENEEA. The V and J ends lost 10 bases and 0 bases, in that order; junction bases with no gene match: 6. The CDR3 here is CATRDSGSYNEQFF. CDR3 nucleotides: TGTGCCACCCGGGACAGCGGCTCCTACAATGAGCAGTTCTTC. The variable domain in full, with the rest retrieved from reference TRBV11-3 and TRBJ2-1, is EAGVVQSPRYKIIEKKQPVAFWCNPISGHNTLYWYLQNLGQGPELLIRYENEEAVDDSQLPKDRFSAERLKGVDSTLKIQPAELGDSAVYLCATRDSGSYNEQFFGPGTRLTVL.

This chain links TRBV19 with TRBJ2-5; 8 positions match TRBD1. The CDR3 covers 20 residues. Germline values: CDR1 LNHDA, CDR2 SQIVND (reference sequence). The junction had 22 bases not matched to a gene; V was cut back by 3 bases and J by 4 bases. The CDR3 is CASSIMRATGEAWGLETQYF. CDR3 bases: TGTGCCAGTAGTATTATGAGAGCGACAGGGGAGGCCTGGGGTTTAGAGACCCAGTACTTC.

The chain recombines TRBV19 with TRBJ1-1; D gene ambiguous. V was cut by 8 bases and J by 6 bases, with 10 bases left in between. The CDR3 loop spans 11 amino acids. Germline V gene lookup returns CDR1 LNHDA and CDR2 SQIVND (reference sequence). In nucleotides, the CDR3 is TGTGCCAGTTTACGGGTGTCTGAAGCTTTCTTT. It yields the protein CASLRVSEAFF.

The table lists this clone with a few counts. V gene TRBV11-3 combines with J gene TRBJ1-4, with D possibly being TRBD1 (5 bases). Deletions cut 1 base from V and 6 bases from J, with 21 bases between. This CDR3 has 18 residues. The germline CDR1 and CDR2 sequences are SGHNT and YENEEA. The DNA of the CDR3 is TGTGCCAGCAGCTTAGCTCCAATCCTTTCAGGGCAAGATGAAAAACTGTTTTTT. As protein: CASSLAPILSGQDEKLFF.

This chain uses TRBV4-3 with TRBJ2-1; 16 bases are a match to TRBD2. The CDR3 is made up of 18 amino acids. Trimming took 1 base from V and 7 from J; bases not matched to a gene: 7. The germline gives CDR1 LGHNA, CDR2 YSLEER. The CDR3 nucleotides read TGCGCCAGCAGCCAAGTCGGGACTAGCGGGAGGGCGGGGAATGAGCAGTTCTTC. Its translation: CASSQVGTSGRAGNEQFF.

The V call is TRBV14, the J call TRBJ2-3; D is unresolved. Germline lookup yields CDR1 SGHDN and CDR2 FVKESK. The CDR3 has 16 amino acids. Deletions cut 4 bases from V and 1 base from J, with 15 bases between. The CDR3 loop reads CASSRGPLWGTDTQYF. DNA for the CDR3: TGTGCCAGCAGCCGCGGCCCGCTCTGGGGCACAGATACGCAGTATTTT. Complete variable domain (other parts from reference TRBV14 and TRBJ2-3): EAGVTQFPSHSVIEKGQTVTLRCDPISGHDNLYWYRRVMGKEIKFLLHFVKESKQDESGMPNNRFLAERTGGTYSTLKVQPAELEDSGVYFCASSRGPLWGTDTQYFGPGTRLTVL.

V gene TRBV9 combines with J gene TRBJ2-2; 7 nucleotides line up with TRBD1. The V gene's germline CDR1 is SGDLS and CDR2 YYNGEE. Trimming at V came to 2 bases and at J to 5 bases, leaving 9 bases not matched to a gene. The CDR3 runs to 16 residues. The CDR3 DNA reads as TGTGCCAGCAGCGTTTGGCCGGAACAGGGGACCGGGGAGCTGTTTTTT. It translates to CASSVWPEQGTGELFF.

The V and J genes are TRBV30 and TRBJ2-1; the D gene is possibly TRBD1 (6 bases). Trimming took 8 bases from V and 10 from J, leaving 15 bases between them. The CDR3 covers 11 residues. Germline loops: CDR1 GTSNPN, CDR2 SVGIG (reference sequence). The CDR3 DNA follows: TGTGCCGCCATGATCGGGACAGAGCAGTTCTTC. This encodes CAAMIGTEQFF.

This chain uses TRBV7-9 with TRBJ2-7; 11 bases are shared with TRBD2. V lost 6 bases to trimming and J lost 5 bases; unmatched junction nucleotides: 6. This CDR3 contains 14 residues. Germline assignment: CDR1 SEHNR and CDR2 FQNEAQ (reference sequence). The CDR3 DNA reads as TGTGCCAGCAGTATAGCGGGAGGGCCTAACGAGCAGTACTTC. Translated, it gives CASSIAGGPNEQYF.

The sample holds one count of this clone. The chain's CDR3 is CASSHSGTGDSPLHF. As DNA, the CDR3 is TGTGCCAGCAGCCACTCCGGGACAGGGGATTCACCCCTCCACTTT. The chain recombines TRBV3-1 (or the pseudogene TRBV3-2) with TRBJ1-6, with 10 bases aligning to TRBD1. CDR1 is LGHDT and CDR2 is YNNKEL in the germline V gene (reference sequence). The CDR3 runs to 15 residues. V trimming: 3 bases; J trimming: 8 bases; junction bases outside the gene matches: 4.

Concerning this clone itself: No conserved phenylalanine or tryptophan ends this CDR3, so it is likely a read error. It is unclear where the CDR3 begins or ends on the DNA, so no DNA is shown, and the CDR3 is as TCRdb lists it. This rearrangement joins TRBV3-1 (or the pseudogene TRBV3-2) to TRBJ1-5; the table's D call, TRBD1, has no DNA check behind it. The CDR3 numbers 12 amino acids, ends counted. Germline V lookup: CDR1 LGHDT, CDR2 YNNKEL (reference sequence). CDR3 sequence: CASSQDIRGPVD.

The chain is built from TRBV9 and TRBJ1-3; D remains ambiguous. The V gene lost 0 bases and the J gene lost 2 bases, with 9 bases spanning the gap. This CDR3 has 15 amino acids. Looked up from germline, CDR1 is SGDLS and CDR2 is YYNGEE. In nucleotides, the CDR3 is TGTGCCAGCAGCGTAGACGTACTGACTGGAAACACCATATATTTT. It encodes CASSVDVLTGNTIYF.

The chain carries TRBV4-3 and TRBJ1-1; 7 bases match TRBD1. CDR1 and CDR2 (germline): LGHNA, YSLEER. The CDR3 spans 13 residues. V lost 6 bases and J lost 1; bases outside the gene matches: 2. For the CDR3, the DNA is TGCGCCAGCAGGGACAGGCAGAACACTGAAGCTTTCTTT. This codes for CASRDRQNTEAFF.

The gene calls are TRBV27 and TRBJ1-2, with D hard to call. This CDR3 has 14 residues. From germline, CDR1 is MNHEY and CDR2 SMNVEV (reference sequence). V lost 8 bases and J 7 bases, leaving 20 bases between the germline ends. CDR3 loop: CASGVRDTRGGYTF. The CDR3 DNA sequence: TGTGCCAGCGGGGTTCGGGATACCCGGGGTGGCTACACCTTC.

The chain employs TRBV18 and TRBJ2-6, with 8 bases fitting TRBD1. CDR3 length equals 19 residues. Germline V gene lookup returns CDR1 KGHSH and CDR2 LQKENI. With V trimmed by 5 bases and J by 0 bases, 12 bases remained unmatched. CDR3 nucleotides: TGTGCCAGCTCAACCGAGTGGGGACAGGCCTTCTCTGGGGCCAACGTCCTGACTTTC. This codes for CASSTEWGQAFSGANVLTF.

The chain links TRBV9 to TRBJ2-3; 8 bases agree with TRBD2. The junction had 11 bases not matched to a gene; V was cut back by 0 bases and J by 2 bases. Germline CDR1 and CDR2: SGDLS and YYNGEE. The CDR3 consists of 18 residues. CDR3 residues: CASSVEGGSGGPTDTQYF. The CDR3, as DNA: TGTGCCAGCAGCGTAGAGGGGGGGAGCGGGGGCCCCACAGATACGCAGTATTTT.

The chain has TRBV6-2 or TRBV6-3 and TRBJ1-1; 8 bases are shared with TRBD1. This CDR3 region has 16 residues. Per germline, CDR1 MNHEY and CDR2 SVGEGT. V trimming: 2 bases; J trimming: 0 bases; junction bases outside the gene matches: 5. The CDR3 sequence is CASSYAQTGVNTEAFF. In DNA, the CDR3 is TGTGCCAGCAGTTACGCTCAGACAGGGGTGAACACTGAAGCTTTCTTT.

This clone showed up just once. The rearrangement uses TRBV6-5 and TRBJ1-1; 8 bases map to TRBD1. The CDR3 length is 14 residues. The J segment lost 1 base and the V segment lost 6 bases, leaving 4 bases of the junction unmatched. Germline V gene lookup returns CDR1 MNHEY and CDR2 SVGAGI. The CDR3 reads CASSRQGPNTEAFF. For the CDR3, the DNA is TGTGCCAGCAGCCGACAGGGGCCGAACACTGAAGCTTTCTTT.

The rearrangement joins TRBV20-1 to TRBJ2-1; no definite D call. This CDR3 contains 11 residues. Trimming took 6 bases from V and 4 from J, leaving 7 bases between them. The germline V gene has CDR1 DFQATT and CDR2 SNEGSKA (reference sequence). The CDR3 sequence: CSAQTYNEQFF. As DNA, the CDR3 is TGCAGTGCCCAGACTTACAATGAGCAGTTCTTC.

V gene TRBV2 combines with J gene TRBJ1-1, with D possibly matching TRBD1 (5 bases). V was clipped by 2 bases and J by 8 bases, with 15 bases between them. Germline assignment: CDR1 SNHLY and CDR2 FYNNEI. The length of the CDR3 is 14 residues. The chain's CDR3 is CASSEMREGTEAFF. The CDR3 DNA sequence: TGTGCCAGCAGTGAAATGAGGGAGGGGACCGAAGCTTTCTTT. Supplemented by reference TRBV2 and TRBJ1-1, the full variable domain reads EPEVTQTPSHQVTQMGQEVILRCVPISNHLYFYWYRQILGQKVEFLVSFYNNEISEKSEIFDDQFSVERPDGSNFTLKIRSTKLEDSAMYFCASSEMREGTEAFFGQGTRLTVV.

CDR3 region: CASSRGQGVNYGYTF. Written as DNA, the CDR3 is TGTGCCAGCAGCCGAGGACAGGGGGTAAACTATGGCTACACCTTC. The chain couples TRBV7-9 to TRBJ1-2; 10 positions agree with TRBD1. Unmatched junction bases numbered 5, after V lost 5 bases and J lost 2 bases. In germline, CDR1 is SEHNR, CDR2 FQNEAQ (reference sequence). The CDR3 runs to 15 residues.

V is TRBV9 and J is TRBJ2-7; tentatively, D is TRBD1 (6 bases). The V gene's germline CDR1 is SGDLS and CDR2 YYNGEE. The CDR3 length is 12 residues. V lost 5 bases and J lost 3, with 9 bases in between. The CDR3 nucleotides read TGTGCCAGCAGAGACAGGAACTACGAGCAGTACTTC. Amino acid sequence: CASRDRNYEQYF. Filled out from reference TRBV9 and TRBJ2-7, the complete variable domain reads DSGVTQTPKHLITATGQRVTLRCSPRSGDLSVYWYQQSLDQGLQFLIQYYNGEERAKGNILERFSAQQFPDLHSELNLSSLELGDSALYFCASRDRNYEQYFGPGTRLTVT.